Listed below are T cell receptor beta chains from one sample, sequenced in a study of T cells in Graves' hyperthyroidism and ophthalmopathy. MiXCR, run by TCRdb on the multiplex PCR reads, gives a single entry per CDR3 protein. Here the sample spans a few hundred thousand distinct CDR3 sequences, 15% to 18% being singletons. The sample was blood. These receptors came from a woman younger than 45 with Graves' hyperthyroidism. CDR3s include the opening cysteine and the closing phenylalanine or tryptophan. D genes are given only for firm matches. Some rows mark clone size as missing; the rest say once, few, many or name a class of expanded clone.

J gene | clone size | D gene | V gene | CDR3 DNA | CDR3 protein
TRBJ1-2 | many | . | TRBV18 | TGTGCCAGCTCACCATGGACGGAGAGCTATGGCTACACCTTC | CASSPWTESYGYTF
TRBJ2-1 | . | . | TRBV6-2/TRBV6-3 | TGTGCCAGCAGTTACTCATTATTGGGTGAGCAGTTCTTC | CASSYSLLGEQFF
TRBJ2-3 | many | TRBD2 | TRBV7-2 | TGTGCCAGCAGCATTCTAGCGGGAAGGGGGACAGATACGCAGTATTTT | CASSILAGRGTDTQYF
TRBJ2-1 | many | TRBD2 | TRBV20-1 | TGCAGTGCCCCAGGACTAGCGGGAGGAACCAATGAGCAGTTCTTC | CSAPGLAGGTNEQFF
TRBJ2-5 | . | . | TRBV20-1 | TGCAGTGCTAGAGTACCTTGGCGGGCCGAGTGGGAGACCCAGTACTTC | CSARVPWRAEWETQYF
TRBJ1-5 | . | . | TRBV4-3 | TGCGCCAGCAGCCACCAGACAGCAGGGGGCAATCAGCCCCAGCATTTT | CASSHQTAGGNQPQHF
TRBJ1-1 | many | TRBD1 | TRBV27 | TGTGCCAGCAGTCCAGGGACAGGGGGCGCGAACACTGAAGCTTTCTTT | CASSPGTGGANTEAFF
TRBJ2-5 | . | . | TRBV5-1 | TGCGCCAGCAGCTTGTTACCAGAACAAGAGACCCAGTACTTC | CASSLLPEQETQYF
TRBJ1-1 | . | . | TRBV20-1 | TGCAGTCCCAAGAGCACTGAAGCTTTCTTT | CSPKSTEAFF
TRBJ2-5 | many | TRBD1 | TRBV2 | TGTGCCAGCAGAAAGACAGGGGGAGAGACCCAGTACTTC | CASRKTGGETQYF
TRBJ2-1 | many | . | TRBV10-3 | TGTGCCATCAGTGTTCCCGACTCCTACAATGAGCAGTTCTTC | CAISVPDSYNEQFF
TRBJ2-1 | . | TRBD1 | TRBV11-2 | TGTGCCAGCAACACCGATTACGGGACAGGGTGGGACAATGAGCAGTTCTTC | CASNTDYGTGWDNEQFF
TRBJ1-1 | many | TRBD1 | TRBV7-9 | TGTGCCAGCAGCGTACCGGGACAGGGGAACACTGAAGCTTTCTTT | CASSVPGQGNTEAFF
TRBJ2-2 | many | . | TRBV20-1 | TGCAGTGCTAACGTAGAGGACACCGGGGAGCTGTTTTTT | CSANVEDTGELFF
TRBJ2-7 | . | . | TRBV30 | TGTGCCTGGGAAGGGGGTCCGGGCCCCTACGAGCAGTACTTC | CAWEGGPGPYEQYF
TRBJ2-7 | many | . | TRBV12-3/TRBV12-4 | TGTGCCAGCAGGGCTAAAGGGGCGGACTCCTACGAGCAGTACTTC | CASRAKGADSYEQYF
TRBJ2-1 | many | . | TRBV29-1 | TGCAGCGTTGAACAGGGTCCCAATGAGCAGTTCTTC | CSVEQGPNEQFF
TRBJ2-3 | many | TRBD2 | TRBV7-6 | TGTGCCAGCAGCCGTGCTAGCGGGAGAGCAGATACGCAGTATTTT | CASSRASGRADTQYF
TRBJ2-7 | many | . | TRBV20-1 | TGCAGTGCTAGAGACTTACCTAACTCCTACGAGCAGTACTTC | CSARDLPNSYEQYF
TRBJ2-1 | many | TRBD1 | TRBV20-1 | TGCAGTGCTAGGGACAGGGTTCGCTCCTACAATGAGCAGTTCTTC | CSARDRVRSYNEQFF
TRBJ1-5 | . | . | TRBV28 | TGTGCCAGCAGCTTAACCCGGGGGAACAATCAGCCCCAGCATTTT | CASSLTRGNNQPQHF
TRBJ1-2 | many | . | TRBV30 | TGTGCCTGGAGTGAGACCTTACATGGCTACACCTTC | CAWSETLHGYTF
TRBJ2-3 | many | TRBD2 | TRBV5-1 | TGCGCCAGCAGCTTGGTGGTAGCGGGAGTACAGGGAACAGATACGCAGTATTTT | CASSLVVAGVQGTDTQYF
TRBJ2-3 | many | . | TRBV2 | TGTGCCAGCAGTGAAATAGGACAGACCACAGATACGCAGTATTTT | CASSEIGQTTDTQYF
TRBJ2-1 | many | TRBD1 | TRBV5-1 | TGCGCCAGCAGCTTACAGGGGGGTTACAATGAGCAGTTCTTC | CASSLQGGYNEQFF
TRBJ2-3 | many | TRBD1 | TRBV6-6 | TGTGCCAGCAGTTACGATGAGACAGGGGCAGATACGCAGTATTTT | CASSYDETGADTQYF
TRBJ2-7 | . | TRBD1 | TRBV27 | TGTGCCAGCAGTCCCGGACAGGAAATCTACGAGCAGTACTTC | CASSPGQEIYEQYF
TRBJ2-3 | many | TRBD2 | TRBV2 | TGTGCCAGCAGTGACGATGGACTAGCGGGAGGTTCGCAGTATTTT | CASSDDGLAGGSQYF
TRBJ2-1 | many | . | TRBV28 | TGTGCCAGCAGTAGTCCCTTTTCGAGCTCCTACAATGAGCAGTTCTTC | CASSSPFSSSYNEQFF
TRBJ1-1 | once | TRBD1 | TRBV9 | TGTGCCAGCAGCGTAGTTTCAGGGGGTTTCACTGAAGCTTTCTTT | CASSVVSGGFTEAFF
TRBJ2-2 | few | . | TRBV5-8 | TGTGCCAGCAGCTTGATGGGTACTGGAAACACCGGGGAGCTGTTTTTT | CASSLMGTGNTGELFF
TRBJ1-1 | many | . | TRBV30 | TGTGCCTGGAGTGTTACAGGATTGAACACTGAAGCTTTCTTT | CAWSVTGLNTEAFF
TRBJ1-2 | many | . | TRBV12-3/TRBV12-4 | TGTGCCAGCAGCCTAACGCGGGTCAACTATGGCTACACCTTC | CASSLTRVNYGYTF
TRBJ2-1 | . | . | TRBV5-1 | TGCGCCAGCAGCTTGGAGGGACATCCCAATGAGCAGTTCTTC | CASSLEGHPNEQFF
TRBJ2-1 | many | TRBD2 | TRBV11-2 | TGTGCCAGCAGCTTTAGCGGGCAAGTGTGGCACAATGAGCAGTTCTTC | CASSFSGQVWHNEQFF
TRBJ2-7 | . | TRBD2 | TRBV7-2 | TGTGCCAGCAGCTTAGGGAGACCAGCGGGGGGGGCCAAGAGGGAGCAGTACTTC | CASSLGRPAGGAKREQYF
TRBJ2-3 | many | TRBD2 | TRBV28 | TGTGCCAGCAGTTTCCGTGGGACTAGCGGGAGTGGCGATACGCAGTATTTT | CASSFRGTSGSGDTQYF